Following are 7 T cell receptor beta chains from one sample sequenced in a study of T cell changes during pregnancy in multiple sclerosis. Sequencing was performed with immunoSEQ multiplex PCR; in TCRdb, only in-frame clones are kept and a portion is missing. The repertoire holds around 70,000 clones, with about 90% as singletons. Sequenced here: peripheral blood, sampled in the second trimester of pregnancy. These receptors came from a female donor with multiple sclerosis, enrolled in a pregnancy study.

The V call is TRBV9, the J call TRBJ2-6; 7 bases are a match to TRBD1. Losses at the gene ends were 5 bases for V and 4 bases for J; bases not matched to a gene: 6. The CDR3 extends over 15 amino acids. Germline V gene lookup returns CDR1 SGDLS and CDR2 YYNGEE. The CDR3 loop reads CASSEGALGANVLTF. The CDR3 DNA follows: TGTGCCAGCAGTGAGGGGGCGTTGGGGGCCAACGTCCTGACTTTC.

V and J are TRBV14 and TRBJ1-1, with a weak D call TRBD1 (6 bases). Germline V gene lookup returns CDR1 SGHDN and CDR2 FVKESK. This CDR3 is built from 14 residues. V was trimmed by 4 bases and J by 1 base, leaving 10 bases between them. CDR3 coding DNA: TGTGCCAGCAGCCCGGGACATTGGAACACTGAAGCTTTCTTT. Amino acids: CASSPGHWNTEAFF.

The V and J genes are TRBV7-3 and TRBJ2-1; no clear D. Germline V CDR1 and CDR2: SGHTA, FQGTGA. V lost 5 bases and J lost 10, with 12 bases in between. The CDR3 is 12 residues long. In DNA, the CDR3 is TGTGCCAGCAGCCTCGGCCTAGACGAGCAGTTCTTC. It yields the protein CASSLGLDEQFF.

This sequence joins TRBV9 and TRBJ2-7; 8 nucleotides line up with TRBD1. The ends lost 3 bases at V and 2 bases at J; junction bases unmatched: 16. The length of the CDR3 is 18 residues. Germline loops: CDR1 SGDLS, CDR2 YYNGEE. This chain's CDR3 is CASSGGQGFFLPTYEQYF. CDR3 sequence (DNA): TGTGCCAGCAGCGGTGGACAGGGATTTTTCCTTCCTACCTACGAGCAGTACTTC.

The chain employs TRBV7-8 and TRBJ2-5; TRBD2 is a possible D gene (5 bases). Trimming cost V 1 base and J 1 base, with 10 bases left between them. Germline CDR1 SGHVS, CDR2 FQNEAQ. The CDR3 runs to 15 residues. The DNA for the CDR3 is TGTGCCAGCAGCTTAGGATTCCGGGGCCAAGAGACCCAGTACTTC. Translated: CASSLGFRGQETQYF. The entire variable domain, with the rest obtained from reference TRBV7-8 and TRBJ2-5, is as follows: GAGVSQSPRYKVAKRGQDVALRCDPISGHVSLFWYQQALGQGPEFLTYFQNEAQLDKSGLPSDRFFAERPEGSVSTLKIQRTQQEDSAVYLCASSLGFRGQETQYFGPGTRLLVL.

This rearrangement joins TRBV4-1 to TRBJ1-6, with D maybe TRBD1 (5 bases). Per the germline V gene, CDR1 is MGHRA and CDR2 is YSYEKL. Trimming took off 0 bases at V and 7 bases at J, with 10 bases between the two ends. This CDR3 spans 15 amino acids. Written as DNA, the CDR3 is TGCGCCAGCAGCCAAGAGGCGACAGCAAATTCACCCCTCCACTTT. It encodes CASSQEATANSPLHF.

The rearrangement joins TRBV11-2 to TRBJ1-4; D is unclear. The V and J ends lost 3 bases and 0 bases respectively, with 11 bases between them. The CDR3 has 16 amino acids. From germline, CDR1 is SGHAT and CDR2 FQNNGV. This chain's CDR3 is CASSLYTGTTNEKLFF. The CDR3, as DNA: TGTGCCAGCAGCTTGTATACGGGGACAACTAATGAAAAACTGTTTTTT.